This TCR beta chain came from a study of blood T cell repertoires in COVID-19. This clone was counted once. Original processing methods: Estimation of nucleated cell counts was performed using reference gene primer amplification. Libraries were prepared by immunoSEQ multiplex PCR; TCRdb keeps only in-frame clonotypes and omits some of them. V and J calls and clone size are those listed in that table; D and trimming were worked out from the DNA. This sample has 60,000 to 75,000 clones, with about 85% found just once. The CDR3 extends over 14 amino acids. V dropped 7 bases and J dropped 2 bases, with 13 bases sitting between them. Germline V gene sequence: CDR1 KGHDR, CDR2 SFDVKD.

This chain links TRBV24-1 with TRBJ1-2; D perhaps matches TRBD1 (6 bases). This TCR came from a man between 65 and 85 years old with active COVID-19. Sequences were obtained from peripheral blood. CDR3 bases: TGTGCCACCAGCACCCCGGACAGCAACTATGGCTACACCTTC. Its translation: CATSTPDSNYGYTF.